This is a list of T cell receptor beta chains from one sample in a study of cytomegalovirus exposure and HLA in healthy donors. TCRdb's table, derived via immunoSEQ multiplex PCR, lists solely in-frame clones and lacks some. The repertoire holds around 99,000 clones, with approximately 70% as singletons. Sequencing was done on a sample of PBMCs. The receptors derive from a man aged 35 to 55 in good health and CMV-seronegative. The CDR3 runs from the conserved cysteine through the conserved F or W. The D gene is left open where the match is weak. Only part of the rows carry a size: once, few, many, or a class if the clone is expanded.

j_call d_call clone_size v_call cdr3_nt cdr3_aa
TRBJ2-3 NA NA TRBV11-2 TGTGCCAGCAGCTTAGGATATGGGGGGTCTAGCACAGATACGCAGTATTTT CASSLGYGGSSTDTQYF
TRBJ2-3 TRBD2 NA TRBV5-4 TGTGCCAGCAGCTTGGGCCTAGCGGGGGCAGATACGCAGTATTTT CASSLGLAGADTQYF
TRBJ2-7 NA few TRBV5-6 TGTGCCAGCAGCTTGCTCGGGCAGGGCGGCGATCTCAACGAGCAGTACTTC CASSLLGQGGDLNEQYF
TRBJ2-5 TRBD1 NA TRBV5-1 TGCGCCAGCAGGCCGGGACAGGGTTCTTTTGGAGAGACCCAGTACTTC CASRPGQGSFGETQYF
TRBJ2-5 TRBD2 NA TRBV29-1 TGCAGCGTGTCCGCGGCGGCGGGGGGTTGGGAGACCCAGTACTTC CSVSAAAGGWETQYF
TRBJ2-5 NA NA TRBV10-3 TGTGCCATCTCTATCAGCGAAGAGACCCAGTACTTC CAISISEETQYF
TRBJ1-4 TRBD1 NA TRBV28 TGTGCCAGCAGTTTTTGGGACAGGGGCGGGGAAAAACTGTTTTTT CASSFWDRGGEKLFF
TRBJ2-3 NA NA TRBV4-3 TGCGCCAGCAGCCAACAACAGGAGATACCCACAGATACGCAGTATTTT CASSQQQEIPTDTQYF
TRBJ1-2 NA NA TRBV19 TGTGCCAGTACCCCCAGACAGGTCTATGGCTACACCTTC CASTPRQVYGYTF
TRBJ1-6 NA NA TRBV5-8 TGTGCCAGCAGCTGGACACCCCCGAGTTCACCCCTCCACTTT CASSWTPPSSPLHF
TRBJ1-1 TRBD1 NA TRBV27 TGTGCCAGCAGCATAACCGTGACAGGGCGGAGGAACACTGAAGCTTTCTTT CASSITVTGRRNTEAFF
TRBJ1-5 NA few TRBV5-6 TGTGCCAGCAGCTTGTCAGGGCTGGGTCAGCCCCAGCATTTT CASSLSGLGQPQHF
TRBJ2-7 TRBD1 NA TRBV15 TGTGCCACCAGCAGAGAAGGTGACAGGGAGTACGAGCAGTACTTC CATSREGDREYEQYF
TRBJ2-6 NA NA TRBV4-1 TGCGCCAGCAGCCAAGATCGTTCGGGGAGCTCTGGGGCCAACGTCCTGACTTTC CASSQDRSGSSGANVLTF
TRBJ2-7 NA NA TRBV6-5 TGTGCCAGCAGTGAAACAGGGAGCTCCTACGAGCAGTACTTC CASSETGSSYEQYF
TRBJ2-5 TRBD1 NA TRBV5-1 TGCGCCAGCAGCCGGACAGGGGAATGGCGAGAGACCCAGTACTTC CASSRTGEWRETQYF
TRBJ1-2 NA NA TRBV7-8 TGTGCCAGCAGCTTAAGTGGTCCAGCTAACTATGGCTACACCTTC CASSLSGPANYGYTF
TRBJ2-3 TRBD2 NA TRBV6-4 TGTGCCAGTCGGACTAGCGGGGGGGCCTCAGATACGCAGTATTTT CASRTSGGASDTQYF
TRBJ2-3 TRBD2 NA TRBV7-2 TGTGCCAGCAGAGGAGCGGGGACAGATACGCAGTATTTT CASRGAGTDTQYF
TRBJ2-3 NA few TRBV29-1 TGCAGCGTCCAGGGTATACATAGCACAGATACGCAGTATTTT CSVQGIHSTDTQYF
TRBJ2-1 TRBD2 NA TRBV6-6 TGTGCCAGCAGTTACGGCGGGGGCAATGAGCAGTTCTTC CASSYGGGNEQFF
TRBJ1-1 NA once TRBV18 TGTGCCAGCTCAAGGACAGCCTTGAGGGAGAACACTGAAGCTTTCTTT CASSRTALRENTEAFF
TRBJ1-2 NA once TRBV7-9 TGTGCCAGCAGCTTGGGGGGGGGAGACTATGGCTACACCTTC CASSLGGGDYGYTF
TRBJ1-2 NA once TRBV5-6 TGTGCCAGCAGCTTTGGACAACCGGGGGAGGGCTACCCCTTC CASSFGQPGEGYPF
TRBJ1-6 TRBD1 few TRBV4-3 TGCGCCAGCAGCCATCCCGGGACAGGGAATTCACCCCTCCACTTT CASSHPGTGNSPLHF
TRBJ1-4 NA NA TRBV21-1 TGTGCCGGGCAGGGCGTCTCAACTAATGAAAAACTGTTTTTT CAGQGVSTNEKLFF
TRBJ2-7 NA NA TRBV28 TGTGCCAGCAGCTACAGCTATTACGAGCAGTACTTC CASSYSYYEQYF
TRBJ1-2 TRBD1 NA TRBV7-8 TGTGCCAGCAGCGGGGACAGAAACTATGGCTACACCTTC CASSGDRNYGYTF
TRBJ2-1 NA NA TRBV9 TGTGCCAGCAGCGACCAGACAACCACGATCAACAATGAGCAGTTCTTC CASSDQTTTINNEQFF